This passage covers 28 T cell receptor beta chains from one sample sequenced in a study of T cells after yellow fever vaccination. TCRdb redid the calling of the 5' RACE reads with MiXCR, one entry per CDR3 protein. In the table there are more than 450,000 distinct CDR3 sequences, just over 20% of which are singletons. Sequences were derived from PBMCs, sampled roughly 20 days after the first yellow fever vaccination. The receptors were sampled from a man younger than 35 who received the YFV17D yellow fever vaccine.

The V call is TRBV20-1, the J call TRBJ1-4; D unresolved. Germline values: CDR1 DFQATT, CDR2 SNEGSKA (reference sequence). This CDR3 comprises 16 residues. V lost 0 bases to trimming and J lost 1 base, with 12 bases between them. The chain's CDR3 is CSARDTGGRTNEKLFF. The CDR3 DNA reads as TGCAGTGCTAGAGACACGGGAGGCAGAACTAATGAAAAACTGTTTTTT.

The genes are TRBV29-1 and TRBJ2-5; no clear D gene. V was pared by 4 bases and J by 5 bases, with 11 bases between. CDR3 length: 12 residues. Germline V CDR1 and CDR2: SQVTM, ANQGSEA. The CDR3 sequence: CSVGRLEETQYF. DNA of the CDR3: TGCAGCGTTGGAAGGTTGGAGGAGACCCAGTACTTC.

The CDR3: CASSPRESYEQYV. The CDR3 DNA reads TGCGCCAGCAGCCCCAGGGAATCCTACGAGCAGTACGTC. The gene calls are TRBV4-1 and TRBJ2-7; tentative D call: TRBD1 (5 bases). The CDR3 totals 13 residues. V was trimmed by 4 bases and J by 1 base, leaving 8 bases between them. Germline CDR1 is MGHRA and CDR2 is YSYEKL.

The DNA for the CDR3 is TGTGCCAGCAGCTTATCCGGCAGGGAGGCCGAGCAGTACGTC. Amino acid sequence: CASSLSGREAEQYV. The rearrangement links TRBV13 to TRBJ2-7, with D possibly matching TRBD2 (6 bases). The CDR3 has 14 amino acids. CDR1 is PRHDT, CDR2 FYEKMQ, per germline (reference sequence). Trimming stripped 2 bases from V and 6 bases from J, with 14 bases between.

This chain connects TRBV9 to TRBJ2-7; maybe TRBD2 (6 bases). The V end lost 2 bases, the J end lost 1 base, and 13 bases lay between the germline ends. The CDR3 loop spans 15 amino acids. CDR1 is SGDLS and CDR2 is YYNGEE in the germline V gene. Here the CDR3 reads CASSVGGQGSYEQYF. CDR3 DNA sequence: TGTGCCAGCAGCGTTGGAGGGCAGGGATCCTACGAGCAGTACTTC.

This clonotype was counted only a few times. V is TRBV21-1 and J is TRBJ2-3; TRBD1, the D gene given by the table, was not confirmed from the DNA. TRBV21-1 is a pseudogene. The CDR3 contains 16 residues. In DNA form, the CDR3 reads TGTGCCAGCAGCAAAGGGTGCAGGGGGCATCAAGATACGCAGTATTTT. As protein: CASSKGCRGHQDTQYF.

This clonotype was seen many times. The chain couples TRBV2 to TRBJ1-1, with D uncertain. CDR3 length equals 15 residues. V lost 3 bases, J lost 4 bases, and 15 bases lay in between. The germline CDR1 and CDR2 sequences are SNHLY and FYNNEI. For the CDR3, the DNA is TGTGCCAGCAGTGAGTGGGTGCAAAGTCCCACTGAAGCTTTCTTT. It codes for CASSEWVQSPTEAFF.

This clonotype was counted between two and nine times. V is TRBV29-1 and J is TRBJ1-4; D remains unclear. Germline CDR1 reads SQVTM; CDR2 reads ANQGSEA. This CDR3 spans 13 amino acids. Trimming removed 7 bases at V and 3 bases at J, with 12 bases between. This CDR3 is CSAETGANEKLFF. DNA of the CDR3: TGCAGCGCTGAGACCGGGGCTAATGAAAAACTGTTTTTT. Full variable domain (remainder filled in from reference TRBV29-1 and TRBJ1-4): SAVISQKPSRDICQRGTSLTIQCQVDSQVTMMFWYRQQPGQSLTLIATANQGSEATYESGFVIDKFPISRPNLTFSTLTVSNMSPEDSSIYLCSAETGANEKLFFGSGTQLSVL.

This clonotype has ten or more counts. The chain is built from TRBV5-1 and TRBJ2-3; 11 bases agree with TRBD1. J lost 4 bases, V lost 4 bases, and 5 bases had no gene match. There are 15 residues in the CDR3. Looked up from germline, CDR1 is SGHRS and CDR2 is YFSETQ. CDR3 in DNA: TGCGCCAGCAGCCCCGGACAGGGGGCACCAGATACGCAGTATTTT. As protein: CASSPGQGAPDTQYF.

The gene calls are TRBV20-1 and TRBJ1-2; 7 bases agree with TRBD1. Trimming at V came to 3 bases and at J to 2 bases, leaving 12 bases not matched to a gene. CDR1 and CDR2 from the germline V gene are DFQATT and SNEGSKA (reference sequence). The CDR3 has 16 amino acids. The CDR3 DNA reads as TGCAGTGCTAGGGGAGCGACAGGGAGGGAGAACTATGGCTACACCTTC. Its translation is CSARGATGRENYGYTF.

There are a few counts of this clonotype. V gene TRBV7-2 combines with J gene TRBJ1-2; 8 bases line up with TRBD1. Germline assignment: CDR1 SGHTA and CDR2 FQGNSA. The J segment lost 4 bases and the V segment lost 3 bases, leaving 4 bases of the junction unmatched. This CDR3 is built from 14 residues. The CDR3 bases are TGTGCCAGCAGCTTCGGACAGGGCCTCTATGGCTACACCTTC. Translating gives CASSFGQGLYGYTF.

The chain has TRBV12-3 or TRBV12-4 and TRBJ2-5; a possible D gene is TRBD1 (6 bases). V dropped 6 bases and J dropped 0 bases, with 11 bases sitting between them. CDR3 length equals 14 residues. The CDR3 region is CASSLGQNQETQYF. The CDR3 nucleotides read TGTGCCAGCAGCCTCGGACAGAACCAAGAGACCCAGTACTTC.

The rearrangement uses TRBV10-2 and TRBJ2-3; 8 nucleotides match TRBD1. With V trimmed by 5 bases and J by 0 bases, 16 bases remained unmatched. Germline values: CDR1 WSHSY, CDR2 SAAADI. The CDR3 contains 19 residues. The CDR3 bases are TGCGCCAGCAGTATGTTCGGACAGGGAGAGATAACAAGCACAGATACGCAGTATTTT. Amino acid sequence: CASSMFGQGEITSTDTQYF.

The chain is built from TRBV20-1 and TRBJ2-3; TRBD1 matches at 8 bases. Unmatched junction bases numbered 15, after V lost 5 bases and J lost 2 bases. The CDR3 is made up of 17 amino acids. CDR1 and CDR2 (germline): DFQATT, SNEGSKA (reference sequence). CDR3 in amino acids: CSAFNPDRGNSTDTQYF. As DNA, the CDR3 is TGCAGTGCTTTCAACCCCGACAGGGGAAACTCCACAGATACGCAGTATTTT.

This clonotype was detected only a few times. At one boundary the junction diverges from the germline segment, which might be a read error. This sequence joins TRBV11-1 and TRBJ2-1; 11 nucleotides agree with TRBD2. This CDR3 has 18 residues. The germline CDR1 and CDR2 sequences are SGHAT and FQDESV (reference sequence). Written as DNA, the CDR3 is TGTGCCAGCAGCCTAGCGGGGGGCGACCTGAGCTCCTACAATGAGCAGTTCTTC. The encoded protein is CASSLAGGDLSSYNEQFF.

This clonotype appeared many times. The genes are TRBV14 and TRBJ2-4; 8 positions agree with TRBD1. Trimming took 2 bases from V and 9 from J; bases not matched to a gene: 0. Germline CDR1 and CDR2: SGHDN and FVKESK. This CDR3 comprises 12 residues. The CDR3, as DNA: TGTGCCAGCAGCCAAACAGGGGGCATTCAGTACTTC. The encoded protein is CASSQTGGIQYF.

This clonotype was counted only a few times. V and J are TRBV30 and TRBJ1-6; D possibly corresponds to TRBD1 (6 bases). CDR3 length: 17 amino acids. Trimming took off 2 bases at V and 4 bases at J, with 18 bases between the two ends. From germline, CDR1 is GTSNPN and CDR2 SVGIG (reference sequence). The CDR3 sequence is CAWSSSRGQPYNSPLHF. The CDR3 bases are TGTGCCTGGAGTTCAAGCCGGGGACAACCTTATAATTCACCCCTCCACTTT.

This chain uses TRBV28 with TRBJ2-7; D possibly matches TRBD1 or TRBD2 (5 bases each). Trimming shortened V by 5 bases and J by 9 bases, and 14 bases separated the two germline ends. The CDR3 consists of 12 residues. The germline gives CDR1 MDHEN, CDR2 SYDVKM. The CDR3 reads CASSQGPWGQYV. DNA of the CDR3: TGTGCCAGCAGTCAGGGACCTTGGGGGCAGTACGTC.

This clonotype occurred once. This rearrangement joins TRBV6-2 or TRBV6-3 to TRBJ2-3; possibly TRBD1 for D (5 bases). Trimming removed 6 bases from V and 8 bases from J, with 18 bases in between. The CDR3 sequence is 14 residues long. Germline CDR1 is MNHEY and CDR2 is SVGEGT. The CDR3 spells CASRKFTGDRTQYF. CDR3 nucleotide sequence: TGTGCCAGCAGGAAGTTCACAGGAGATCGTACGCAGTATTTT.

This clonotype came up a few times. V is TRBV7-6 and J is TRBJ1-1; possibly TRBD1 for D (5 bases). The CDR3 covers 15 residues. Trimming removed 6 bases from V and 0 bases from J, with 14 bases in between. Germline V gene data show CDR1 as SGHVS and CDR2 as FNYEAQ. This CDR3 is CASSSRIRVNTEAFF. As DNA, the CDR3 is TGTGCCAGCAGTTCCAGAATCAGGGTGAACACTGAAGCTTTCTTT.

The genes are TRBV20-1 and TRBJ1-6; 9 bases fit TRBD1. Trimming took 5 bases from V and 5 from J; bases not matched to a gene: 10. The CDR3 covers 16 residues. Germline V gene data show CDR1 as DFQATT and CDR2 as SNEGSKA (reference sequence). The CDR3 sequence is CSAYEQGAPNNSPLHF. The DNA of the CDR3 is TGCAGTGCTTACGAACAGGGGGCTCCTAATAATTCACCCCTCCACTTT.

A few counts support this clonotype. This chain links TRBV6-2 or TRBV6-3 with TRBJ1-3; possible D gene TRBD1, 5 bases. V was clipped by 5 bases and J by 0 bases, with 14 bases between them. This CDR3 spans 16 amino acids. Germline-derived CDR1 and CDR2 are MNHEY and SVGEGT. The CDR3 nucleotides read TGTGCCAGCAGTACCCCGAGGGACGGCTCTGGAAACACCATATATTTT. This sequence encodes CASSTPRDGSGNTIYF.

This clonotype was seen repeatedly, ten times or more. The V and J genes are TRBV20-1 and TRBJ2-3; D remains unclear. Trimming left V 6 bases short and J 2 bases short, with 12 bases between. Germline CDR1 is DFQATT and CDR2 is SNEGSKA (reference sequence). The CDR3 contains 13 residues. The CDR3 reads CSAPPGFTDTQYF. CDR3 coding DNA: TGCAGTGCCCCCCCGGGCTTCACAGATACGCAGTATTTT.

The chain uses TRBV28 and TRBJ2-2; possible D gene TRBD1, 5 bases. The CDR3 consists of 15 residues. The V gene lost 8 bases and the J gene lost 6 bases, with 19 bases spanning the gap. CDR1 and CDR2 (germline): MDHEN, SYDVKM. In DNA form, the CDR3 reads TGTGCCAGCGGGATTCAGGGCTCCCTCGCCGGGGAGCTGTTTTTT. It encodes CASGIQGSLAGELFF.

This clonotype was seen only a few times. The chain recombines TRBV7-9 with TRBJ1-1; 8 nucleotides agree with TRBD1. J lost 1 base, V lost 4 bases, and 5 bases had no gene match. Germline V gene sequence: CDR1 SEHNR, CDR2 FQNEAQ (reference sequence). The CDR3 length is 15 residues. Here the CDR3 reads CASSSVRGPNTEAFF. In DNA, the CDR3 is TGTGCCAGCAGCTCAGTCAGGGGGCCGAACACTGAAGCTTTCTTT.

V usage is TRBV9 and J usage is TRBJ2-2; D call uncertain. The V and J ends lost 4 bases and 7 bases respectively, with 5 bases between them. Germline V CDR1 and CDR2: SGDLS, YYNGEE. The CDR3 has 11 residues. The CDR3 nucleotides are TGTGCCAGCAGCCGAGACGGGGAGCTGTTTTTT. Translated: CASSRDGELFF.

This clonotype was counted only a few times. This rearrangement joins TRBV21-1 to TRBJ2-2; the table names TRBD2, a call not compared with the DNA. TRBV21-1 is termed a pseudogene. CDR3 length: 20 amino acids. Here the CDR3 DNA reads TGTGCCAGCAGCCCCAGCCTACTAGCGGGGGGGCCGTCCCGCACCGGGGAGCTGTTTTTT. As protein: CASSPSLLAGGPSRTGELFF.

The chain combines TRBV10-3 with TRBJ2-1; TRBD2 matches at 8 bases. V shed 0 bases, J shed 10 bases, and the junction held 2 bases outside the gene matches. Germline V gives CDR1 ENHRY, CDR2 SYGVKD. CDR3 size: 13 residues. The CDR3 bases are TGTGCCATCAGTGAGTCCCAGCGGGGGGAGCAGTTCTTC. This sequence encodes CAISESQRGEQFF.